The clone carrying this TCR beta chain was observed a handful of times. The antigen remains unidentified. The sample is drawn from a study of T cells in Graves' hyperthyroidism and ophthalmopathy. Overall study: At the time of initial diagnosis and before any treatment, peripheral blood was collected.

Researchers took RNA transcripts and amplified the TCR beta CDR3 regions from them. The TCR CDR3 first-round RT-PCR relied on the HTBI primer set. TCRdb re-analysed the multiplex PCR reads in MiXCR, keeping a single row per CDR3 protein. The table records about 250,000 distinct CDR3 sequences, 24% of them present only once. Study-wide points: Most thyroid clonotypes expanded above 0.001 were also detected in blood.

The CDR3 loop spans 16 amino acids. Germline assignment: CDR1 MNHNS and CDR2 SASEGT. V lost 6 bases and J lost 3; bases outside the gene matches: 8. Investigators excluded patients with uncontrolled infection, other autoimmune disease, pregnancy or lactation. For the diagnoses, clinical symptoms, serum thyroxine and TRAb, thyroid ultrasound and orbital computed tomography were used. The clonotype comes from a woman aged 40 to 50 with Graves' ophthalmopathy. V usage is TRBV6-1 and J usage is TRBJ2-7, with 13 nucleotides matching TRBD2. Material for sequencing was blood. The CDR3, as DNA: TGTGCCAGCAGACGGGGGACTAGCGGGGTGAACTACGAGCAGTACTTC. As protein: CASRRGTSGVNYEQYF.